This is a list of T cell receptor beta chains from one sample in a study of T cells in Graves' hyperthyroidism and ophthalmopathy. Via MiXCR, TCRdb re-called the multiplex PCR reads, giving one row per CDR3 protein. Of around 400,000 distinct CDR3 sequences in the sample, roughly an eighth were seen once. The sequenced material came from blood. The receptors originated from a woman aged 18-30 years with Graves' hyperthyroidism. Both conserved end residues are part of each CDR3. D genes are given only for firm matches. Not every row has a clone size; where given, it reads once, few, many or a size class.

CDR3aa: CASSQVYGLSSTGELFF
CDR3nt: TGTGCCAGCAGCCAAGTCTATGGCTTATCGAGCACCGGGGAGCTGTTTTTT
d_gene: -
v_gene: TRBV14
abundance: few
j_gene: TRBJ2-2

CDR3aa: CASSPRWDSNYGYTF
CDR3nt: TGTGCCAGCAGCCCTCGTTGGGACTCCAACTATGGCTACACCTTC
d_gene: -
v_gene: TRBV5-6
abundance: -
j_gene: TRBJ1-2

CDR3aa: CASSLVGGLGNEQFF
CDR3nt: TGTGCCAGCAGCTTAGTTGGGGGGCTCGGCAATGAGCAGTTCTTC
d_gene: -
v_gene: TRBV7-8
abundance: many
j_gene: TRBJ2-1

CDR3aa: CASSLQDREQPQHF
CDR3nt: TGCGCCAGCAGCCTCCAGGACAGGGAACAGCCCCAGCATTTT
d_gene: TRBD1
v_gene: TRBV4-3
abundance: once
j_gene: TRBJ1-5

CDR3aa: CASSLVGDEQFF
CDR3nt: TGTGCCAGCAGCTTAGTAGGGGATGAGCAGTTCTTC
d_gene: -
v_gene: TRBV7-8
abundance: many
j_gene: TRBJ2-1

CDR3aa: CASSPEQGYEQYF
CDR3nt: TGTGCCAGCAGCCCAGAACAGGGATACGAGCAGTACTTC
d_gene: -
v_gene: TRBV7-2
abundance: -
j_gene: TRBJ2-7

CDR3aa: CSVRTGDRQPQHF
CDR3nt: TGCAGCGTCCGAACGGGGGATCGCCAGCCCCAGCATTTT
d_gene: -
v_gene: TRBV29-1
abundance: few
j_gene: TRBJ1-5

CDR3aa: CASRDESQGPWAGPTYEQYF
CDR3nt: TGTGCCAGCAGGGACGAGTCACAGGGTCCTTGGGCAGGGCCGACCTACGAGCAGTACTTC
d_gene: -
v_gene: TRBV6-1
abundance: many
j_gene: TRBJ2-7

CDR3aa: CASSLAGGRVGYNEQFF
CDR3nt: TGTGCCAGCAGCTTAGCGGGCGGGAGGGTTGGCTACAATGAGCAGTTCTTC
d_gene: TRBD2
v_gene: TRBV7-2
abundance: many
j_gene: TRBJ2-1

CDR3aa: CASSGTSAINEQFF
CDR3nt: TGTGCCAGCTCGGGGACTAGCGCCATCAATGAGCAGTTCTTC
d_gene: TRBD2
v_gene: TRBV18
abundance: many
j_gene: TRBJ2-1

CDR3aa: CASSPTENTEAFF
CDR3nt: TGTGCCAGCTCACCAACCGAGAACACTGAAGCTTTCTTT
d_gene: -
v_gene: TRBV18
abundance: many
j_gene: TRBJ1-1

CDR3aa: CASSPRGGTQYF
CDR3nt: TGTGCCAGCAGCCCGAGAGGGGGGACCCAGTACTTC
d_gene: -
v_gene: TRBV6-4
abundance: many
j_gene: TRBJ2-5

CDR3aa: CSAGQGGNYGYTF
CDR3nt: TGCAGTGCTGGACAGGGGGGGAACTATGGCTACACCTTC
d_gene: TRBD1
v_gene: TRBV20-1
abundance: many
j_gene: TRBJ1-2

CDR3aa: CASSYTGRPGQETQYF
CDR3nt: TGTGCCAGCAGCTACACGGGACGCCCGGGGCAAGAGACCCAGTACTTC
d_gene: -
v_gene: TRBV6-1
abundance: many
j_gene: TRBJ2-5

CDR3aa: CASIPGTGYSEQYF
CDR3nt: TGTGCCAGCATACCCGGGACAGGGTATAGCGAGCAGTACTTC
d_gene: TRBD1
v_gene: TRBV2
abundance: -
j_gene: TRBJ2-7

CDR3aa: CAISEWGLAYGYTF
CDR3nt: TGTGCCATCAGTGAGTGGGGCCTTGCCTATGGCTACACCTTC
d_gene: -
v_gene: TRBV10-3
abundance: few
j_gene: TRBJ1-2

CDR3aa: CASTGTGAGANVLTF
CDR3nt: TGTGCCAGTACCGGGACAGGGGCTGGGGCCAACGTCCTGACTTTC
d_gene: TRBD1
v_gene: TRBV19
abundance: -
j_gene: TRBJ2-6

CDR3aa: CASSHGDTSYEQYF
CDR3nt: TGCGCCAGCAGCCATGGGGACACCTCCTACGAGCAGTACTTC
d_gene: -
v_gene: TRBV4-1
abundance: many
j_gene: TRBJ2-7

CDR3aa: CASSGGRGMGYTF
CDR3nt: TGTGCCAGCAGTGGGGGACGGGGCATGGGCTACACCTTC
d_gene: -
v_gene: TRBV2
abundance: many
j_gene: TRBJ1-2

CDR3aa: CASSPIVLTEAFF
CDR3nt: TGTGCCAGCAGCCCCATTGTGTTAACTGAAGCTTTCTTT
d_gene: -
v_gene: TRBV7-2
abundance: many
j_gene: TRBJ1-1

CDR3aa: CASSAGGGGLYGYTF
CDR3nt: TGTGCCAGCAGCGCCGGTGGGGGGGGGCTCTATGGCTACACCTTC
d_gene: -
v_gene: TRBV7-6
abundance: many
j_gene: TRBJ1-2

CDR3aa: CASSDPGASNQPQHF
CDR3nt: TGTGCCAGCAGTGACCCGGGGGCAAGTAATCAGCCCCAGCATTTT
d_gene: -
v_gene: TRBV4-2
abundance: -
j_gene: TRBJ1-5

CDR3aa: CATSRDRALSVLNTEAFF
CDR3nt: TGTGCCACCAGCAGAGACAGGGCTCTCTCCGTCCTGAACACTGAAGCTTTCTTT
d_gene: -
v_gene: TRBV15
abundance: many
j_gene: TRBJ1-1

CDR3aa: CASSQDGQTDTQYF
CDR3nt: TGCGCCAGCAGCCAAGATGGGCAGACAGATACGCAGTATTTT
d_gene: -
v_gene: TRBV4-1
abundance: -
j_gene: TRBJ2-3

CDR3aa: CASSLWASQPQHF
CDR3nt: TGTGCCAGCAGTTTGTGGGCTTCTCAGCCCCAGCATTTT
d_gene: -
v_gene: TRBV12-3/TRBV12-4
abundance: many
j_gene: TRBJ1-5

CDR3aa: CASSMVGNTQYF
CDR3nt: TGTGCCAGTAGTATGGTTGGCAATACGCAGTATTTT
d_gene: -
v_gene: TRBV19
abundance: -
j_gene: TRBJ2-3

CDR3aa: CASSSGAGTSQPQHF
CDR3nt: TGTGCCAGCAGTTCAGGAGCCGGGACAAGTCAGCCCCAGCATTTT
d_gene: -
v_gene: TRBV12-3/TRBV12-4
abundance: many
j_gene: TRBJ1-5

CDR3aa: CSAWTGKDFNGYTF
CDR3nt: TGCAGTGCTTGGACAGGGAAAGACTTTAATGGCTACACCTTC
d_gene: TRBD1
v_gene: TRBV20-1
abundance: many
j_gene: TRBJ1-2

CDR3aa: CASSKGGTGELEQFF
CDR3nt: TGCGCCAGCAGCAAAGGGGGGACAGGGGAGTTGGAGCAGTTCTTC
d_gene: TRBD1
v_gene: TRBV4-3
abundance: many
j_gene: TRBJ2-1

CDR3aa: CASRKTGLNYGYTF
CDR3nt: TGTGCCAGCAGGAAGACAGGGCTAAACTATGGCTACACCTTC
d_gene: TRBD1
v_gene: TRBV25-1
abundance: many
j_gene: TRBJ1-2

CDR3aa: CASSPTTGATQETQYF
CDR3nt: TGTGCCAGCTCACCAACCACAGGGGCAACCCAAGAGACCCAGTACTTC
d_gene: TRBD1
v_gene: TRBV18
abundance: many
j_gene: TRBJ2-5

CDR3aa: CASSSIPGGGNEQFF
CDR3nt: TGTGCCAGCAGCTCCATCCCGGGAGGGGGGAATGAGCAGTTCTTC
d_gene: TRBD2
v_gene: TRBV7-3
abundance: many
j_gene: TRBJ2-1

CDR3aa: CASSLGDSVGYEQYF
CDR3nt: TGTGCCAGCAGCTTAGGGGACTCTGTGGGCTACGAGCAGTACTTC
d_gene: -
v_gene: TRBV7-2
abundance: many
j_gene: TRBJ2-7

CDR3aa: CASSQVGSGGTLPQETQYF
CDR3nt: TGTGCCAGCAGCCAAGTGGGGAGCGGGGGGACTCTCCCACAAGAGACCCAGTACTTC
d_gene: TRBD2
v_gene: TRBV3-1
abundance: many
j_gene: TRBJ2-5

CDR3aa: CASSVDVNSPLHF
CDR3nt: TGTGCCAGCAGCGTAGATGTCAATTCACCCCTCCACTTT
d_gene: -
v_gene: TRBV9
abundance: -
j_gene: TRBJ1-6

CDR3aa: CASSTTTGEKLFF
CDR3nt: TGTGCCAGCTCCACCACTACCGGGGAAAAACTGTTTTTT
d_gene: -
v_gene: TRBV25-1
abundance: -
j_gene: TRBJ1-4

CDR3aa: CASSVDSSNYGYTF
CDR3nt: TGTGCCAGCAGCGTAGACAGTTCCAACTATGGCTACACCTTC
d_gene: -
v_gene: TRBV9
abundance: many
j_gene: TRBJ1-2

CDR3aa: CASTQGGPSTDTQYF
CDR3nt: TGTGCCAGCACCCAGGGGGGGCCTAGCACAGATACGCAGTATTTT
d_gene: -
v_gene: TRBV6-1
abundance: -
j_gene: TRBJ2-3

CDR3aa: CSARDGGAEQYF
CDR3nt: TGCAGTGCTAGAGACGGGGGGGCCGAGCAGTACTTC
d_gene: TRBD2
v_gene: TRBV20-1
abundance: many
j_gene: TRBJ2-7

CDR3aa: CASSRAGGSYNEQFF
CDR3nt: TGCGCCAGCAGCCGAGCGGGAGGGTCCTACAATGAGCAGTTCTTC
d_gene: TRBD2
v_gene: TRBV4-3
abundance: many
j_gene: TRBJ2-1

CDR3aa: CSASGTGRTEAFF
CDR3nt: TGCAGCGCCTCCGGGACAGGGCGAACTGAAGCTTTCTTT
d_gene: TRBD1
v_gene: TRBV29-1
abundance: many
j_gene: TRBJ1-1

CDR3aa: CATSDGVGGANYGYTF
CDR3nt: TGTGCCACCAGTGATGGTGTTGGGGGGGCTAACTATGGCTACACCTTC
d_gene: -
v_gene: TRBV24-1
abundance: -
j_gene: TRBJ1-2

CDR3aa: CASSVGGGEYEQYF
CDR3nt: TGCGCCAGCAGCGTCGGGGGGGGAGAGTACGAGCAGTACTTC
d_gene: TRBD2
v_gene: TRBV5-1
abundance: few
j_gene: TRBJ2-7

CDR3aa: CASSRYLTGNSPLHF
CDR3nt: TGTGCCAGCAGCCGATACCTTACAGGGAATTCACCCCTCCACTTT
d_gene: -
v_gene: TRBV14
abundance: many
j_gene: TRBJ1-6

CDR3aa: CASSLTGTRDTQYF
CDR3nt: TGTGCCAGCAGCTTAACCGGGACTCGCGATACGCAGTATTTT
d_gene: -
v_gene: TRBV11-2
abundance: many
j_gene: TRBJ2-3

CDR3aa: CASSRGHPTDTQYF
CDR3nt: TGTGCCAGCTCACGGGGACACCCCACAGATACGCAGTATTTT
d_gene: -
v_gene: TRBV18
abundance: many
j_gene: TRBJ2-3

CDR3aa: CAHQGGNSPLHF
CDR3nt: TGTGCTCACCAAGGGGGCAATTCACCCCTCCACTTT
d_gene: TRBD1
v_gene: TRBV28
abundance: few
j_gene: TRBJ1-6

CDR3aa: CASITHQPVITGELFF
CDR3nt: TGTGCCAGCATCACACACCAACCGGTGATAACCGGGGAGCTGTTTTTT
d_gene: -
v_gene: TRBV12-3/TRBV12-4
abundance: many
j_gene: TRBJ2-2

CDR3aa: CATNSGSKNEQFF
CDR3nt: TGTGCCACCAATAGCGGGAGTAAAAATGAGCAGTTCTTC
d_gene: TRBD2
v_gene: TRBV24-1
abundance: many
j_gene: TRBJ2-1

CDR3aa: CASIDKGGNSPLHF
CDR3nt: TGTGCCAGCATTGACAAGGGAGGTAATTCACCCCTCCACTTT
d_gene: -
v_gene: TRBV28
abundance: few
j_gene: TRBJ1-6